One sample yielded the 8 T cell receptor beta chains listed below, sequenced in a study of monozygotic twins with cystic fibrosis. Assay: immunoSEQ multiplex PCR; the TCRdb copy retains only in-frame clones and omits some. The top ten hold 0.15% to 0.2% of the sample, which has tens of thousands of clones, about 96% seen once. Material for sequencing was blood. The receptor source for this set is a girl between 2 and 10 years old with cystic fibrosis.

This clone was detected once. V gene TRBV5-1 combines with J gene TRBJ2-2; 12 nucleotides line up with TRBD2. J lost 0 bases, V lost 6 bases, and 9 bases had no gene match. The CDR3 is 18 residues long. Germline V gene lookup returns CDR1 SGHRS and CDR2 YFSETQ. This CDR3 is CASKIASGRAPNTGELFF. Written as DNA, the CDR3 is TGCGCCAGCAAGATAGCTAGCGGGAGGGCCCCGAACACCGGGGAGCTGTTTTTT.

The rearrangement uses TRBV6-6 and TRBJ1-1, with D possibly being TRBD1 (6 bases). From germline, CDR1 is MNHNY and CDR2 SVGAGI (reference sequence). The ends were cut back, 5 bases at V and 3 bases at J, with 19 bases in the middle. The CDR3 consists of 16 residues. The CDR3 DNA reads TGTGCCAGCAGTCCGCGTGGGGGCACCGCGTACACTGAAGCTTTCTTT. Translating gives CASSPRGGTAYTEAFF.

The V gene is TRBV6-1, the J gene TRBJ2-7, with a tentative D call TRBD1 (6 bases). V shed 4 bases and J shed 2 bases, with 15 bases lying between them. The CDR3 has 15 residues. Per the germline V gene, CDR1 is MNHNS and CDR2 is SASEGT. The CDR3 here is CASSGRQAITYEQYF. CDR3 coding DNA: TGTGCCAGCAGTGGACGACAGGCTATTACCTACGAGCAGTACTTC.

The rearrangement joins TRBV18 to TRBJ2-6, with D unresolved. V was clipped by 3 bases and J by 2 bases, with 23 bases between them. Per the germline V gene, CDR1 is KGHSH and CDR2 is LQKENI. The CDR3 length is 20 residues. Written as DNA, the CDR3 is TGTGCCAGCTCACCGAGTCACTACGGCGAATGGGAACCTGGGGCCAACGTCCTGACTTTC. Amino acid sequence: CASSPSHYGEWEPGANVLTF.

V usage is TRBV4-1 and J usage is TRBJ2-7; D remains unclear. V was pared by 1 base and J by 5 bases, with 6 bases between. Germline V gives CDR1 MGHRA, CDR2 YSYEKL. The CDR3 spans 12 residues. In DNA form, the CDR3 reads TGCGCCAGCAGCCAAGGGGTTGACGAGCAGTACTTC. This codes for CASSQGVDEQYF.

The chain's CDR3 is CSARTGAIGELFF. The DNA for the CDR3 is TGCAGCGCCCGGACAGGGGCTATCGGGGAGCTGTTTTTT. The chain has TRBV29-1 and TRBJ2-2, with 9 bases matching TRBD1. V was clipped by 7 bases and J by 7 bases; unmatched bases: 7. This CDR3 has 13 amino acids. Germline lookup yields CDR1 SQVTM and CDR2 ANQGSEA.

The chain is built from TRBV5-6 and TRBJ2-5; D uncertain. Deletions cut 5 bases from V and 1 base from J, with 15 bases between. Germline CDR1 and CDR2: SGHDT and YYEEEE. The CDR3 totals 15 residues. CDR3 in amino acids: CASSKTGSFQETQYF. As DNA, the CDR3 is TGTGCCAGCAGTAAGACCGGCAGCTTCCAAGAGACCCAGTACTTC.

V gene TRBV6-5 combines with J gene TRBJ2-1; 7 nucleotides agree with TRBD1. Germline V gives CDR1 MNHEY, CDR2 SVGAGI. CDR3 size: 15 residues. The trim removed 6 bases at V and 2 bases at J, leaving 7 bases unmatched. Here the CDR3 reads CASRGTVRAYNEQFF. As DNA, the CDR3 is TGTGCCAGCAGGGGGACAGTGCGGGCCTACAATGAGCAGTTCTTC.